The rows below give T cell receptor beta chains drawn from one sample of a study of glioma-infiltrating T cells after dendritic cell vaccination. Profiling relied on immunoSEQ multiplex PCR, and the TCRdb table lists in-frame clones only, not all of them. There are 71,000 or so clones in the sample; 81% occur only once, and 7% to 9.5% lies in the top ten. The sample in question was blood, obtained before dendritic cell vaccination. These receptors were collected from a human donor with glioblastoma. Each CDR3 is given with its conserved first and last residue. D genes are given only for firm matches. Clone sizes are given selectively: once, few, many, or a class where the clone is expanded.

v_gene	abundance	len	j_gene	d_gene	CDR3aa	CDR3nt
TRBV27	.	17	TRBJ1-1	TRBD1	CASSPQRGTGENTEAFF	TGTGCCAGCAGTCCACAACGAGGGACAGGAGAGAACACTGAAGCTTTCTTT
TRBV30	.	18	TRBJ1-4	TRBD1	CAWSVLRQGVATNEKLFF	TGTGCCTGGAGTGTACTAAGACAGGGCGTTGCAACTAATGAAAAACTGTTTTTT
TRBV18	.	15	TRBJ2-7	TRBD1	CASSSQRTGDYEQYF	TGTGCCAGCTCATCTCAAAGGACAGGGGACTACGAGCAGTACTTC
TRBV7-2	.	15	TRBJ2-3	.	CASSEQTGLTDTQYF	TGTGCCAGCAGCGAACAGACAGGACTCACAGATACGCAGTATTTT
TRBV15	.	19	TRBJ1-5	.	CATSRAYPPGLGVDQPQHF	TGTGCCACCAGCAGAGCCTATCCCCCAGGGCTGGGTGTCGATCAGCCCCAGCATTTT
TRBV5-6	.	14	TRBJ2-2	.	CASSRGAGTGELFF	TGTGCCAGCAGCCGGGGGGCAGGAACCGGGGAGCTGTTTTTT
TRBV11-2	.	13	TRBJ2-7	.	CASSLTGTGEQYF	TGTGCCAGCAGCTTAACAGGGACGGGAGAGCAGTACTTC
TRBV5-6	.	15	TRBJ2-2	TRBD1	CASSWTGNLYGELFF	TGTGCCAGCAGCTGGACAGGTAACCTGTATGGGGAGCTGTTTTTT
TRBV18	.	17	TRBJ2-1	TRBD2	CASSPGSGGSSYNEQFF	TGTGCCAGCTCACCTGGTAGCGGGGGGAGCTCCTACAATGAGCAGTTCTTC
TRBV5-1	.	14	TRBJ2-2	.	CASSLGTVTGELFF	TGCGCCAGCAGCTTGGGGACAGTCACCGGGGAGCTGTTTTTT
TRBV29-1	.	11	TRBJ1-2	.	CSVEWGEGYTF	TGCAGCGTTGAATGGGGGGAAGGCTACACCTTC
TRBV2	few	14	TRBJ2-7	.	CASSLTLLNYEQYF	TGTGCCAGCAGCCTGACACTGCTTAACTACGAGCAGTACTTC
TRBV7-3	.	14	TRBJ1-2	TRBD1	CASSSTGEVDGYTF	TGTGCCAGCAGCTCCACAGGGGAGGTAGATGGCTACACCTTC
TRBV9	.	14	TRBJ2-3	TRBD2	CASSGSGGTDTQYF	TGTGCCAGCAGCGGGAGCGGGGGTACAGATACGCAGTATTTT
TRBV5-1	.	17	TRBJ1-2	.	CASSLAIGPLGHYGYTF	TGCGCCAGCAGCTTGGCCATCGGGCCCCTGGGGCACTATGGCTACACCTTC
TRBV4-1	.	15	TRBJ2-7	.	CASRSQTGGLYEQYF	TGCGCCAGCAGAAGCCAAACGGGGGGCCTCTACGAGCAGTACTTC
TRBV29-1	.	13	TRBJ1-1	.	CSAIGQGNTEAFF	TGCAGCGCTATCGGGCAGGGGAACACTGAAGCTTTCTTT
TRBV29-1	.	14	TRBJ2-1	TRBD1	CSALDRTGINEQFF	TGCAGCGCACTGGACAGGACGGGGATCAATGAGCAGTTCTTC
TRBV29-1	.	14	TRBJ2-2	.	CSVEGRDRTGELFF	TGCAGCGTTGAGGGCAGGGATCGCACCGGGGAGCTGTTTTTT
TRBV18	.	16	TRBJ2-2	.	CASSPEASENTGELFF	TGTGCCAGCTCACCAGAGGCGTCAGAGAACACCGGGGAGCTGTTTTTT
TRBV6-1	.	14	TRBJ1-6	.	CASSRPEENSPLHF	TGTGCCAGCAGTCGTCCGGAGGAGAATTCACCCCTCCACTTT
TRBV2	.	15	TRBJ1-5	.	CARGGLDGRNQPQHF	TGTGCCAGGGGGGGGTTAGACGGGCGCAATCAGCCCCAGCATTTT
TRBV5-8	.	10	TRBJ1-2	.	CASSPYGYTF	TGTGCCAGCAGCCCATATGGCTACACCTTC
TRBV18	.	19	TRBJ1-4	TRBD1	CASSSSSGTGVSMGEKLFF	TGTGCCAGCTCGTCATCATCCGGGACAGGGGTTTCGATGGGTGAAAAACTGTTTTTT
TRBV5-4	.	17	TRBJ2-3	TRBD2	CASSLLLGGRGADTQYF	TGTGCCAGCAGCTTGCTCCTAGGGGGGCGGGGGGCAGATACGCAGTATTTT
TRBV7-8	.	13	TRBJ1-5	.	CASSFEGDQPQHF	TGTGCCAGCAGCTTTGAGGGAGATCAGCCCCAGCATTTT
TRBV5-1	once	16	TRBJ2-5	TRBD2	CASSRNGAGGGETQYF	TGCGCCAGCAGTCGCAACGGAGCGGGGGGAGGGGAGACCCAGTACTTC
TRBV2	many	13	TRBJ1-1	.	CASRGARNTEAFF	TGTGCCAGCAGGGGCGCCAGGAACACTGAAGCTTTCTTT
TRBV7-2	.	14	TRBJ1-2	TRBD1	CASSPGDSNLDYTF	TGTGCCAGCAGCCCTGGGGACAGCAACTTGGACTACACCTTC
TRBV2	.	12	TRBJ1-1	.	CASSEAGSKAFF	TGTGCCAGCAGTGAAGCGGGGAGTAAAGCTTTCTTT
TRBV7-2	.	16	TRBJ1-1	TRBD1	CASSPRTGNPNTEAFF	TGTGCCAGCAGCCCCAGGACAGGAAACCCGAACACTGAAGCTTTCTTT
TRBV7-9	few	14	TRBJ1-4	.	CASSVRGSNEKLFF	TGTGCCAGCAGCGTCAGGGGTTCTAATGAAAAACTGTTTTTT
TRBV9	.	15	TRBJ1-2	.	CASSAIGGEGYGYTF	TGTGCCAGCAGCGCTATAGGGGGGGAGGGCTATGGCTACACCTTC
TRBV28	.	15	TRBJ1-1	.	CASSLFGGENTEAFF	TGTGCCAGCAGTTTATTTGGGGGGGAAAACACTGAAGCTTTCTTT
TRBV19	.	14	TRBJ2-3	TRBD2	CASKASGITDTQYF	TGTGCCAGTAAGGCTAGCGGGATTACGGATACGCAGTATTTT
TRBV7-2	.	15	TRBJ2-3	.	CASSLGTSHTDTQYF	TGTGCCAGCAGCTTGGGGACTTCACACACAGATACGCAGTATTTT
TRBV18	.	14	TRBJ1-2	.	CASRYPGSSYGYTF	TGTGCCAGCCGCTACCCAGGGTCCAGCTATGGCTACACCTTC
TRBV29-1	once	12	TRBJ1-1	.	CSVEGGGAEAFF	TGCAGCGTTGAAGGTGGAGGGGCTGAAGCTTTCTTT
TRBV6-5	.	14	TRBJ1-2	.	CASSYSLQGYGYTF	TGTGCCAGCAGTTACTCTTTACAGGGATATGGCTACACCTTC
TRBV6-5	.	14	TRBJ1-2	TRBD1	CASSTGTGNYGYTF	TGTGCCAGCAGTACCGGGACAGGAAACTATGGCTACACCTTC
TRBV10-3	.	15	TRBJ2-1	TRBD2	CAISEGSGTTNEQFF	TGTGCCATCAGTGAGGGAAGCGGGACTACCAATGAGCAGTTCTTC